The sequence of this T cell receptor beta chain was determined in a study of cytomegalovirus exposure and HLA in healthy donors. The table came from immunoSEQ multiplex PCR; TCRdb's copy has only in-frame clones and leaves some out. The sample records 90,000 to 130,000 clones, under 97% being singletons. The germline gives CDR1 SGHVS, CDR2 FQNEAQ. This CDR3 has 14 amino acids. Between the trimmed V and J ends, which lost 11 bases and 5 bases, there was a span of 21 bases. Study-wide results and limits: Many donors carried some public TCRs, although rarity characterized most TCR sequences.

With regard to this clone: Its cognate antigen is unknown.

The rearrangement links TRBV7-8 to TRBJ2-5, with TRBD1 as a possible D gene (9 bases). The sequence was collected from a woman under 30 in good health and CMV-seronegative. Sequenced material: PBMCs. The CDR3 here is CACQRGTGRETQYF. In nucleotides, the CDR3 is TGTGCCTGCCAGCGGGGGACAGGGAGGGAGACCCAGTACTTC.